The 27 T cell receptor beta chains below all came from one sample that was sequenced in a study of shared clonotypes between healthy human individuals. Profiling relied on immunoSEQ multiplex PCR, and the TCRdb table lists in-frame clones only, not all of them. The sample includes under 650,000 clones, 90% to 97% of them seen just once. The sequencing input was naive CD4+ T cells sorted from blood. Stated subset: CD45RA+ positively selected. Receptors were obtained from a woman in her twenties or thirties in good health.

This chain joins TRBV19 and TRBJ2-1; D is perhaps TRBD1 (6 bases). The CDR3 runs to 15 residues. Deletions cut 2 bases from V and 4 bases from J, with 12 bases between. CDR1 LNHDA and CDR2 SQIVND come from the germline V gene (reference sequence). This CDR3 is CASSITGSGYNEQFF. The DNA for the CDR3 is TGTGCCAGTAGTATAACAGGGTCCGGTTACAATGAGCAGTTCTTC.

V and J are TRBV5-1 and TRBJ2-1; 8 nucleotides align to TRBD1. Germline CDR1 SGHRS, CDR2 YFSETQ. V was pared by 4 bases and J by 8 bases, with 8 bases of the junction left unmatched. The CDR3 runs 14 residues. CDR3 in DNA: TGCGCCAGCAGCCCCTGGACAGGGAAGGATGAGCAGTTCTTC. The encoded protein is CASSPWTGKDEQFF.

The J gene is TRBJ2-7, the V gene TRBV27; 14 nucleotides agree with TRBD2. CDR1 is MNHEY and CDR2 is SMNVEV in the germline V gene (reference sequence). This CDR3 spans 18 amino acids. Trimming cost V 5 bases and J 1 base; bases outside gene matches: 10. The CDR3 DNA reads TGTGCCAGCAGTCAGGGACTAGCGGGAGTGTCGTTATCCTACGAGCAGTACTTC. Its protein product is CASSQGLAGVSLSYEQYF.

The chain links TRBV9 to TRBJ2-5; 8 bases match TRBD2. The germline CDR1 and CDR2 sequences are SGDLS and YYNGEE. Trimming at V came to 3 bases and at J to 12 bases, leaving 7 bases not matched to a gene. The CDR3 consists of 12 residues. The CDR3 reads CASSGISGTEYF. CDR3 nucleotides: TGTGCCAGCAGCGGTATTAGCGGGACGGAGTACTTC.

This chain joins TRBV27 and TRBJ1-1, with D perhaps matching TRBD1 (5 bases). The CDR3 is 14 residues long. CDR1 MNHEY and CDR2 SMNVEV come from the germline V gene (reference sequence). V was cut by 4 bases and J by 1 base, with 10 bases left in between. CDR3 in DNA: TGTGCCAGCAGTTGGGGGACGGAGAACACTGAAGCTTTCTTT. It specifies CASSWGTENTEAFF.

The chain recombines TRBV10-3 with TRBJ1-5, with D possibly being TRBD1 (6 bases). The germline gives CDR1 ENHRY, CDR2 SYGVKD. The CDR3 spans 14 residues. V lost 8 bases to trimming and J lost 4 bases, with 15 bases between them. The CDR3 DNA sequence: TGTGCCATCGCCTCACAGGGAGGGAATCAGCCCCAGCATTTT. Translation: CAIASQGGNQPQHF.

The gene calls are TRBV2 and TRBJ2-7; D is undetermined. The germline CDR1 and CDR2 sequences are SNHLY and FYNNEI. This CDR3 is built from 14 residues. Trimming removed 3 bases from V and 2 bases from J, with 11 bases in between. The CDR3, as DNA: TGTGCCAGCAGTGAGTTCCTCTTGCCCTACGAGCAGTACTTC. Translation: CASSEFLLPYEQYF.

This chain uses TRBV30 with TRBJ1-5; D is unresolved. Germline V gene data show CDR1 as GTSNPN and CDR2 as SVGIG (reference sequence). CDR3 length: 12 amino acids. V shed 0 bases and J shed 6 bases, with 6 bases lying between them. The CDR3 protein is CAWSVLGQPQHF. CDR3 in DNA: TGTGCCTGGAGTGTATTAGGTCAGCCCCAGCATTTT.

This chain connects TRBV28 to TRBJ1-5, with D unclear. CDR1 MDHEN and CDR2 SYDVKM come from the germline V gene. The ends were cut back, 8 bases at V and 4 bases at J, with 9 bases in the middle. The CDR3 is 12 residues long. CDR3 loop: CASWSTNQPQHF. The CDR3 DNA sequence: TGTGCCAGCTGGAGTACTAATCAGCCCCAGCATTTT.

The chain recombines TRBV5-1 with TRBJ2-5, with TRBD1 identical over 10 bases. The CDR3 consists of 14 residues. V trimming: 4 bases; J trimming: 5 bases; junction bases outside the gene matches: 5. CDR1 is SGHRS and CDR2 is YFSETQ in the germline V gene. The CDR3 DNA is TGCGCCAGCAGCATAGGGACAGGGGCCGAGACCCAGTACTTC. Translated, it gives CASSIGTGAETQYF.

J is TRBJ2-1 and V is TRBV7-3; 9 nucleotides line up with TRBD2. There are 16 residues in the CDR3. V lost 1 base and J lost 7; bases outside the gene matches: 8. Germline assignment: CDR1 SGHTA and CDR2 FQGTGA. The CDR3 protein is CASSLSLLAGSNEQFF. DNA of the CDR3: TGTGCCAGCAGCTTAAGCCTTCTAGCGGGAAGTAATGAGCAGTTCTTC.

This chain uses TRBV18 with TRBJ1-1, with a possible D match to TRBD1 (5 bases). V was clipped by 11 bases and J by 1 base, with 14 bases between them. The CDR3 has 13 residues. Germline V gene data show CDR1 as KGHSH and CDR2 as LQKENI. CDR3 region: CAGQQDANTEAFF. The CDR3 DNA sequence: TGTGCCGGCCAACAGGATGCGAACACTGAAGCTTTCTTT.

This chain links TRBV5-1 with TRBJ2-7; D remains unclear. V lost 5 bases, J lost 3 bases, and 21 bases lay in between. The germline gives CDR1 SGHRS, CDR2 YFSETQ. The CDR3 contains 16 residues. The CDR3 nucleotides are TGCGCCAGCAGTCCCCCGACGGGCCGCTACCTCTACGAGCAGTACTTC. This codes for CASSPPTGRYLYEQYF.

The V gene is TRBV7-9, the J gene TRBJ2-7, with TRBD2 matching 7 bases. Germline trimming cut 10 bases from V and 6 bases from J; bases unmatched to any gene: 6. This CDR3 is built from 11 residues. Germline lookup yields CDR1 SEHNR and CDR2 FQNEAQ (reference sequence). For the CDR3, the DNA is TGTGCCACCCGGGGAGGGTTCGAGCAGTACTTC. It codes for CATRGGFEQYF.

This CDR3 reads CASSPRKTGITDTQYF. CDR3 nucleotides: TGTGCCAGCTCACCACGGAAGACAGGCATCACAGATACGCAGTATTTT. The genes are TRBV18 and TRBJ2-3, with D perhaps matching TRBD1 (6 bases). Per germline, CDR1 KGHSH and CDR2 LQKENI. This CDR3 region has 16 residues. Between the trimmed V and J ends, which lost 1 base and 2 bases, there was a span of 13 bases.

The chain is built from TRBV18 and TRBJ2-5; D possibly corresponds to TRBD2 (6 bases). Deletions cut 6 bases from V and 2 bases from J, with 10 bases between. Germline V CDR1 and CDR2: KGHSH, LQKENI. The CDR3 runs to 13 residues. The CDR3 DNA reads TGTGCCAGCTCGCAGACTAGACAAGAGACCCAGTACTTC. It encodes CASSQTRQETQYF.

This sequence joins TRBV28 and TRBJ2-7, with 12 positions matching TRBD2. Germline CDR1 MDHEN, CDR2 SYDVKM. V shed 2 bases, J shed 0 bases, and the junction held 8 bases outside the gene matches. The CDR3 extends over 18 amino acids. As DNA, the CDR3 is TGTGCCAGCAGTTTAGTGCTAGCGGGAGGGTACCGCTCCTACGAGCAGTACTTC. Its protein is CASSLVLAGGYRSYEQYF.

In this sample, this clone turned up once. The CDR3 region is CASSLTSVSTDTQYF. The CDR3 DNA sequence: TGTGCCAGCAGCCTGACTAGCGTGAGCACAGATACGCAGTATTTT. The gene calls are TRBV7-3 and TRBJ2-3; 8 nucleotides align to TRBD2. Germline CDR1 is SGHTA and CDR2 is FQGTGA. This CDR3 contains 15 residues. J gave up 0 bases and V 5 bases, and 4 bases lay outside the gene matches.

The genes are TRBV7-8 and TRBJ1-5; TRBD1 matches 9 bases. The CDR3 covers 17 residues. Germline loops: CDR1 SGHVS, CDR2 FQNEAQ. V lost 0 bases, J lost 1 base, and 4 bases stayed unmatched. DNA of the CDR3: TGTGCCAGCAGCTTAGCGTGGGACAGGGTGAGCAATCAGCCCCAGCATTTT. Protein: CASSLAWDRVSNQPQHF.

This clone was observed a few times. The rearrangement joins TRBV6-1 to TRBJ2-3, with no clear D. V lost 6 bases to trimming and J lost 6 bases, with 10 bases between them. CDR1 and CDR2 from the germline V gene are MNHNS and SASEGT. The CDR3 covers 12 residues. Here the CDR3 DNA reads TGTGCCAGCAGAGTCGAGTGGGATACGCAGTATTTT. This sequence encodes CASRVEWDTQYF.

This chain joins TRBV27 and TRBJ2-3; unclear D gene. V lost 3 bases, J lost 2 bases, and 6 bases lay in between. CDR1 is MNHEY, CDR2 SMNVEV, per germline (reference sequence). The CDR3 covers 13 residues. CDR3 loop: CASSLGYTDTQYF. CDR3 sequence (DNA): TGTGCCAGCAGTTTGGGCTACACAGATACGCAGTATTTT.

The J gene is TRBJ2-2, the V gene TRBV29-1; 13 positions agree with TRBD2. Germline CDR1 and CDR2: SQVTM and ANQGSEA. CDR3 size: 15 residues. Germline trimming cut 7 bases from V and 8 bases from J; bases unmatched to any gene: 10. As DNA, the CDR3 is TGCAGCGGGTCACCGAGACTAGCGGGAGGTGGGGAGCTGTTTTTT. It specifies CSGSPRLAGGGELFF.

The rearrangement links TRBV5-1 to TRBJ2-6; 12 bases are shared with TRBD1. J gave up 4 bases and V 1 base, and 6 bases lay outside the gene matches. Germline V gene sequence: CDR1 SGHRS, CDR2 YFSETQ. This CDR3 has 18 amino acids. The CDR3 protein is CASSLWGQGASGANVLTF. The CDR3 region has the DNA TGCGCCAGCAGCTTGTGGGGACAGGGGGCCTCGGGGGCCAACGTCCTGACTTTC. The full variable domain, completed using reference TRBV5-1 and TRBJ2-6, is KAGVTQTPRYLIKTRGQQVTLSCSPISGHRSVSWYQQTPGQGLQFLFEYFSETQRNKGNFPGRFSGRQFSNSRSEMNVSTLELGDSALYLCASSLWGQGASGANVLTFGAGSRLTVL.

The chain joins TRBV28 to TRBJ1-1; perhaps TRBD1 as D (5 bases). The CDR3 is 9 amino acids. Germline V gives CDR1 MDHEN, CDR2 SYDVKM. The DNA for the CDR3 is TGTACGAGGGGCACTGAAGCTTTCTTT. This sequence encodes CTRGTEAFF.

The chain carries TRBV19 and TRBJ2-2, with TRBD2 as a possible D gene (6 bases). Germline assignment: CDR1 LNHDA and CDR2 SQIVND (reference sequence). V lost 7 bases and J 7 bases, leaving 16 bases between the germline ends. The CDR3 extends over 14 amino acids. For the CDR3, the DNA is TGTGCCAGTACGGAGGGCGGGAACGGCGGGGAGCTGTTTTTT. Translated: CASTEGGNGGELFF.

The chain combines TRBV27 with TRBJ2-1; D unresolved. Germline CDR1 reads MNHEY; CDR2 reads SMNVEV (reference sequence). This CDR3 has 15 residues. Trimming took 5 bases from V and 0 from J, leaving 11 bases between them. CDR3 protein: CASSPLSPSYNEQFF. The CDR3 DNA is TGTGCCAGCAGTCCCCTTTCCCCCTCCTACAATGAGCAGTTCTTC.

This chain links TRBV11-2 with TRBJ2-7; tentatively, D is TRBD1 (5 bases). Germline V gene sequence: CDR1 SGHAT, CDR2 FQNNGV. Trimming removed 3 bases from V and 6 bases from J, with 18 bases in between. The CDR3 length is 15 residues. CDR3 loop: CASSFARGTDSEQYF. CDR3 nucleotide sequence: TGTGCCAGCAGCTTTGCAAGGGGAACAGACAGCGAGCAGTACTTC.